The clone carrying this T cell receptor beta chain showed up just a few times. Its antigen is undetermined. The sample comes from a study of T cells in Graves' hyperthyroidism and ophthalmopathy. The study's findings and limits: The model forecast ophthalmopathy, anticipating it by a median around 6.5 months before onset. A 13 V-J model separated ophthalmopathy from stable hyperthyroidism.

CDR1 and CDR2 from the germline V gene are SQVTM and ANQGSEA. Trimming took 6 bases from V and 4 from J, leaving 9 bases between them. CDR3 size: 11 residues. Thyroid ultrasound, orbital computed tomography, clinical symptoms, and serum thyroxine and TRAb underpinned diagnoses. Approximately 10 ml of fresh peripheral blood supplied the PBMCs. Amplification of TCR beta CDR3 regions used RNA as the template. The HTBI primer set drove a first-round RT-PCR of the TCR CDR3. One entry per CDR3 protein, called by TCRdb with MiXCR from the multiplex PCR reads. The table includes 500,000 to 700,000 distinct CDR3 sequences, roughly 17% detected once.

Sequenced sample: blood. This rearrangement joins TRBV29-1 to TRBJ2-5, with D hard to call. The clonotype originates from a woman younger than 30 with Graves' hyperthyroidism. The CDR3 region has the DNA TGCAGCGTCAAACAACCAGAGACCCAGTACTTC. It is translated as CSVKQPETQYF.